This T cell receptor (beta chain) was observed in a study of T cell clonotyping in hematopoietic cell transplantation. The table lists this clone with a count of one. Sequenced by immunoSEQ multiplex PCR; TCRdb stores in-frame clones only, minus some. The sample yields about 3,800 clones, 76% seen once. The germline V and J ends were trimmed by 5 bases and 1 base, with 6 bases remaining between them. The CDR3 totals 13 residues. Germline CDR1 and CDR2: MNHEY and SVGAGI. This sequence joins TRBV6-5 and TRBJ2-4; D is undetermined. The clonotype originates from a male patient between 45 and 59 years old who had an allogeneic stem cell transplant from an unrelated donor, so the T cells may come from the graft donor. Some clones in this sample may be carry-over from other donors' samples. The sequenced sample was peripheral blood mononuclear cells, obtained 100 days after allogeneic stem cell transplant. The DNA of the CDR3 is TGTGCCAGCAGTACCAGGGCCAAAAACATTCAGTACTTC. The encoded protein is CASSTRAKNIQYF.